This T cell receptor beta chain was sequenced during a study of T cells expressing NK-cell markers (TCRdb year 2020). Regarding the complete study: Three sorted T-cell subsets (CD3+CD56+NKG2C+, CD3+CD56+NKG2C- and CD3+CD56-NKG2C+) from about 8 donors had their TCR beta-chain repertoires profiled. All eight donors whose samples were sequenced were randomly selected healthy volunteers, three of them men and five women. Libraries were sequenced as 2 x 150 bp reads on Illumina HiSeq 2000/2500, MiSeq or NextSeq. Among the eight sequenced donors, only one was HCMV-seronegative, while the other seven were HCMV-seropositive.

On this clonotype: Its antigen remains unidentified.

HCMV serostatus was determined by detecting HCMV-specific IgG in serum with a commercial ELISA kit. Ficoll density gradient centrifugation was used to isolate peripheral blood mononuclear cells from blood. The sequencer listed for this sample is Illumina HiSeq 2000. 5'RACE template switching, by which a universal primer site and unique molecular identifiers were added, was used to make TCR beta cDNA libraries. cDNA synthesis was primed from the TCR beta constant segment and was followed by two successive PCR amplification steps. Under the source paper's analysis protocol: MIGEC was used to demultiplex reads and group reads by UMI, and MiTCR was used to assemble and quantify clonotypes. To exclude erroneous sequences, only TCR cDNA sequences supported by at least two reads were retained. The tcR package was used for downstream repertoire analysis, and clonotypes were matched across fractions by CDR3 nucleotide sequence plus V segment. VDJmatch was used to annotate antigen specificity against VDJdb, with one amino acid substitution in CDR3 permitted. Reprocessed by TCRdb, the reads give a single entry per CDR3 protein sequence, without DNA. V and J calls and clone size were set by TCRdb, not the authors. The table for this sample shows over 250,000 distinct CDR3 sequences. Of the sample, 3.5% to 5% is held by the ten largest clones.

Study-wide findings and limitations: Those dominant clonotypes were again the most abundant among CD3+CD56-NKG2C+ cells in a few donors, at roughly 25-60.1%. It remained unclear whether the expanded NKG2C-expressing T cell clones were specific for HCMV antigens. In six donors, the dominant CD3+CD56+NKG2C+ clonotypes were found to rank among the top 10 CD8+ clonotypes and to make up about 1.0-7.5% of CD8+ T cells.

The sequence came from a woman between 18 and 75 years old in good health. The source material was blood T cells: a sorted CD56 or NKG2C T cell subset, CD4+ or CD8+ T cells, or bulk PBMC T cells (not recorded which).

The CDR3: CASSFGLADNEQFF. The rearrangement joined TRBV5-1 to TRBJ2-1; the TRBD2 assignment by TCRdb is unverifiable without DNA. The CDR3 starts with the cysteine, ends with the phenylalanine, and has 14 residues. There is no recorded DNA. Looking up the germline V gene yields CDR1 SGHRS and CDR2 YFSETQ.